One and the same sample provided the 3 T cell receptor beta chains below, sequenced in a study of T-cell reconstitution after alpha-beta-depleted transplantation in children. Molecular barcoding with unique molecular identifiers was used for the TCRbeta library. Each CDR3 protein is one row after TCRdb ran MiXCR on the PCR reads. The sample records a few hundred thousand distinct CDR3 sequences, 9.7% being singletons. The source was PBMCs from the stem cell graft donor, collected from the stem cell graft. The receptors were gathered from a human donor who donated a stem cell graft to a child with SCID.

This clonotype was detected many times. This chain joins TRBV20-1 and TRBJ1-1, with TRBD1 identical over 9 bases. Germline CDR1 reads DFQATT; CDR2 reads SNEGSKA (reference sequence). The CDR3 spans 13 residues. V dropped 6 bases and J dropped 10; count of bases not matched to a gene: 12. The CDR3 loop is CSARQTGGEGAFF. The DNA for the CDR3 is TGCAGTGCCAGACAAACAGGGGGCGAGGGAGCTTTCTTT.

There are many counts of this clonotype. The V call is TRBV2, the J call TRBJ1-3; D gene unclear. CDR3 length equals 15 residues. V gave up 8 bases and J gave up 0 bases, with 14 bases separating them. Looked up from germline, CDR1 is SNHLY and CDR2 is FYNNEI. Here the CDR3 DNA reads TGTGCCAGCCGATTTTCCCTGCTCTCTGGAAACACCATATATTTT. It translates to CASRFSLLSGNTIYF.

The sample holds many counts of this clonotype. The genes are TRBV20-1 and TRBJ2-1; D tentatively fits TRBD1 or TRBD2 (5 bases each). V was shortened by 4 bases and J by 7 bases, with 20 bases between the two germline ends. Germline loops: CDR1 DFQATT, CDR2 SNEGSKA (reference sequence). The CDR3 consists of 15 residues. The CDR3: CSATPRDGRFNEQFF. CDR3 bases: TGCAGTGCTACGCCTCGGGACGGCCGTTTTAATGAGCAGTTCTTC.